The 13 T cell receptor beta chains listed next were all sequenced from one sample in a study of tumor-infiltrating lymphocytes in primary liver carcinoma. Total RNA and DNA came together from roughly 20-30 mg of bulk tissue without cell sorting. Production of TCR beta cDNA used around 0.45 ug total RNA together with a constant-region primer. Libraries of TCR beta came from three nested multiplex PCR rounds with slightly modified ARM-PCR. Use of TRBV1-TRBV30 forward primers with a C-beta reverse primer characterized the first two PCR rounds, which lasted ten to eleven cycles each. TCRdb called the multiplex PCR reads again in MiXCR, with one record for every CDR3 protein. Of roughly 120,000 distinct CDR3 sequences listed, less than 80% are singletons. Sequenced sample: liver tumor tissue from sampling region 1. Subset indicated: tumor region T1, superior pole. The receptors derive from a woman aged 55-70 years with primary liver carcinoma and hepatitis B virus infection.

This clonotype was seen a handful of times. Without the conserved terminal phenylalanine or tryptophan, this CDR3 likely stems from a read error. The DNA is left out, because the CDR3 cannot be placed on it with certainty; the CDR3 is given as TCRdb lists it. The chain employs TRBV11-2 and TRBJ1-2. Germline V lookup: CDR1 SGHAT, CDR2 FQNNGV. Inclusive of both ends, the CDR3 amounts to 15 amino acids. CDR3 amino acids: CASTRSWGGGSGFTL.

There are a few counts of this clonotype. A much larger clone lies a single base off, so this may be a read error. The chain has TRBV6-1 and TRBJ2-7, with 8 bases matching TRBD2. This CDR3 is built from 13 residues. Germline values: CDR1 MNHNS, CDR2 SASEGT. The CDR3 loop reads CAISAGGGYEQYF. As DNA, the CDR3 is TGTGCCATCAGTGCGGGGGGCGGGTACGAGCAGTACTTC.

The V and J genes are TRBV10-1 and TRBJ2-7; maybe TRBD2 (6 bases). The CDR3 is 16 residues long. The germline V gene has CDR1 WNHNN and CDR2 SYGVQD (reference sequence). The germline V and J ends were trimmed by 6 bases and 10 bases, with 28 bases remaining between them. The CDR3 DNA sequence: TGCGCCAGCAGCGCTAATCTAGCGCGGGATTTCATCTATCAGTACTTC. It translates to CASSANLARDFIYQYF.

Concerning this clonotype itself: No conserved phenylalanine or tryptophan is present at the end of the CDR3, so a read error is the likely explanation. The V gene is TRBV11-2, the J gene TRBJ2-2; no clear D. The V end lost 9 bases, the J end lost 5 bases, and 19 bases lay between the germline ends. CDR1 SGHAT and CDR2 FQNNGV come from the germline V gene. This CDR3 has 15 amino acids. The CDR3 loop is CASGPPQGPTGELFL. DNA for the CDR3: TGTGCCAGTGGCCCTCCGCAAGGACCGACCGGGGAGCTGTTTCTT.

The chain uses TRBV28 and TRBJ2-1; no clear D. CDR3 length equals 14 residues. V gave up 6 bases and J gave up 0 bases, with 9 bases separating them. CDR1 and CDR2 (germline): MDHEN, SYDVKM. The CDR3 region has the DNA TGTGCCAGCAGCCGGTATAGCTCCTACAATGAGCAGTTCTTC. The encoded protein is CASSRYSSYNEQFF.

The gene calls are TRBV12-3 or TRBV12-4 and TRBJ2-2, with D possibly matching TRBD1 (5 bases). The V end lost 4 bases, the J end lost 4 bases, and 19 bases lay between the germline ends. CDR3 length: 17 amino acids. The chain's CDR3 is CASSYPKGGRGTGELFF. DNA for the CDR3: TGTGCCAGCAGTTACCCCAAAGGCGGAAGGGGCACCGGGGAGCTGTTTTTT.

As regards this clonotype: At one end, the junction sequence differs from germline, possibly due to a read error. The rearrangement joins TRBV11-2 to TRBJ2-7; perhaps TRBD2 as D (6 bases). Germline assignment: CDR1 SGHAT and CDR2 FQNNGV. CDR3 size: 15 residues. For the CDR3, the DNA is TGTGCCAGCAGCCGTGCCGGATTAGCGGTTTACGATCAGTACTTC. Its translation: CASSRAGLAVYDQYF.

For this clonotype: The conserved phenylalanine or tryptophan normally closing the CDR3 is absent here, so this likely arose from a read error. The chain links TRBV11-1 to TRBJ2-3, with D perhaps matching TRBD2 (6 bases). The germline gives CDR1 SGHAT, CDR2 FQDESV (reference sequence). The CDR3 runs 18 residues. Trimming stripped 0 bases from V and 1 base from J, with 17 bases between. The CDR3 DNA follows: TGTGCCAGCAGCTTAGCGTTAGTGGGAGGACCTGGCACAGATACGCAGTATATT. Translation: CASSLALVGGPGTDTQYI.

In the case of this clonotype: It is likely a read error, because the conserved phenylalanine at the end of the CDR3 is missing. The chain recombines TRBV4-1 with TRBJ1-1, with 7 bases identical to TRBD1. This CDR3 comprises 17 residues. V lost 0 bases to trimming and J lost 3 bases; unmatched junction nucleotides: 10. The germline CDR1 and CDR2 sequences are MGHRA and YSYEKL. The CDR3, as DNA: TGCGCCAGCAGCCAAGATGACAGGGCCAACATTGACACTGAAGCTTTCTCT. Protein sequence: CASSQDDRANIDTEAFS.

About this clonotype: A much larger clone differs by one base, so this may be a read error. The CDR3 DNA reads TGTGCCAGCAGTACCTTACGGGGGAACTATGGCTACACCTTC. Protein product: CASSTLRGNYGYTF. The gene calls are TRBV6-5 and TRBJ1-2; perhaps TRBD1 as D (5 bases). The V and J ends lost 5 bases and 2 bases respectively, with 12 bases between them. Germline CDR1 is MNHEY and CDR2 is SVGAGI. The CDR3 covers 14 residues.

This clonotype was picked up many times. The chain uses TRBV6-6 and TRBJ1-2; no clear D. V lost 5 bases to trimming and J lost 10 bases, with 14 bases between them. This CDR3 is 12 amino acids long. The germline CDR1 and CDR2 sequences are MNHNY and SVGAGI (reference sequence). CDR3 residues: CASSLTYTHYTF. DNA for the CDR3: TGTGCCAGCAGTCTTACCTACACCCACTACACCTTC.

On this clonotype: The junction and the germline gene differ at one end; a read error may be behind it. The chain recombines TRBV28 with TRBJ2-3; D is unclear. Germline CDR1 reads MDHEN; CDR2 reads SYDVKM. The length of the CDR3 is 13 residues. The CDR3 protein is CTSLSGSRDTQYF. The CDR3 nucleotides read TGTACCAGTCTCTCCGGGTCCCGAGATACGCAGTATTTT.

The table lists this clonotype with many counts. This rearrangement joins TRBV6-5 to TRBJ1-2; no reliable D call. CDR1 is MNHEY and CDR2 is SVGAGI in the germline V gene. CDR3 length: 11 amino acids. Trimming took 7 bases from V and 3 from J, leaving 6 bases between them. The CDR3 DNA sequence: TGTGCCAGCAAACAAGACTATGGCTACACCTTC. It translates to CASKQDYGYTF.